Presented here are 2 T cell receptor beta chains from one specimen sequenced in a study of naive and memory T cell subsets. Study outcomes and limitations: A few larger clonotypes appeared in naive repertoires, especially CD8, possibly memory cells re-expressing CD45RA.

These receptors have no identified antigens. The beta constant-region primer was an equimolar mix of two oligonucleotides covering TRBC1 and TRBC2. Ligated cDNA was amplified by four rounds of PCR with nested alpha and beta constant-region primers and SP2. TCRdb itself ran the UMI-ligation and nested PCR reads through MiXCR, one entry per CDR3 protein. Of approximately 140,000 distinct CDR3 sequences in the sample, roughly 22% were seen once. The sequencing sample was made of naive CD4+ T cells from blood. Source of these receptors: a human donor in good health.

This clonotype has ten or more counts. The V gene is TRBV28, the J gene TRBJ2-7, with D tentatively TRBD2 (5 bases). The CDR3 is 13 residues long. The V end lost 2 bases, the J end lost 3 bases, and 8 bases lay between the germline ends. Per germline, CDR1 MDHEN and CDR2 SYDVKM. Written as DNA, the CDR3 is TGTGCCAGCAGTTTACGGGGTTACTACGAGCAGTACTTC. Protein sequence: CASSLRGYYEQYF.

V gene TRBV27 combines with J gene TRBJ1-5; D ambiguous. Germline V gene sequence: CDR1 MNHEY, CDR2 SMNVEV (reference sequence). This CDR3 contains 15 residues. The V and J ends lost 3 bases and 0 bases respectively, with 9 bases between them. This CDR3 is CASSFTRGSNQPQHF. As DNA, the CDR3 is TGTGCCAGCAGTTTTACGCGTGGTAGCAATCAGCCCCAGCATTTT.